A selection of T cell receptor beta chains follows, all from one sample in a study of T-cell memory formation after mild COVID-19. Each CDR3 protein is one row after TCRdb ran MiXCR on the 5' RACE reads. The sample includes over 300,000 distinct CDR3 sequences, roughly 20% of them seen just once. Sequencing was performed on PBMCs or a T cell subset sorted from them (not recorded which). These receptors were obtained from a man aged 18 to 30 who had mild COVID-19 (a few samples of this study predate the infection). Cell type and time point are not known. Both conserved end residues are part of each CDR3. The D gene is left open where the match is weak. Clone sizes are given selectively: once, few, many, or a class where the clone is expanded.

>TRBV12-3/TRBV12-4|NA|TRBJ1-4|NA
CASSGGSSDEKLFF
TGTGCCAGCAGCGGGGGGAGCAGTGATGAAAAACTGTTTTTT
>TRBV4-1|NA|TRBJ1-5|few
CASGPSQGYSNQPQHF
TGCGCCAGCGGACCTAGCCAAGGGTATAGCAATCAGCCCCAGCATTTT
>TRBV5-5|TRBD1|TRBJ2-1|few
CASSFLVGQGYNEQFF
TGTGCCAGCAGCTTTTTGGTCGGACAGGGATACAATGAGCAGTTCTTC
>TRBV4-3|NA|TRBJ2-2|few
CASSHLGRGRDTGELFF
TGCGCCAGCAGCCATCTAGGGAGGGGGCGTGACACCGGGGAGCTGTTTTTT
>TRBV10-3|TRBD1|TRBJ1-6|NA
CAITQGENSPLHF
TGTGCCATCACCCAGGGGGAAAATTCACCCCTCCACTTT
>TRBV7-3|TRBD1|TRBJ2-1|few
CASSSLGTALYNEQFF
TGTGCCAGCAGCTCCCTCGGGACAGCACTCTACAATGAGCAGTTCTTC
>TRBV7-9|NA|TRBJ1-1|few
CASSFGGGVNTEAFF
TGTGCCAGCAGCTTTGGAGGGGGGGTGAACACTGAAGCTTTCTTT
>TRBV25-1|TRBD2|TRBJ2-4|few
CASYTRAGAGEDIQYF
TGTGCCAGTTATACCCGAGCGGGGGCCGGGGAAGACATTCAGTACTTC
>TRBV9|TRBD1|TRBJ2-3|few
CASSVTGGPGLHTQYF
TGTGCCAGCAGCGTAACAGGGGGACCAGGATTGCATACGCAGTATTTT
>TRBV15|NA|TRBJ2-7|NA
CATSRDRARGYEQYF
TGTGCCACCAGCAGAGATCGGGCCAGGGGCTACGAGCAGTACTTC
>TRBV7-7|NA|TRBJ2-2|NA
CASSYSTSALNTGELFF
TGTGCCAGCAGCTACTCGACCAGCGCGTTGAACACCGGGGAGCTGTTTTTT
>TRBV5-6|TRBD2|TRBJ2-5|NA
CASSTTSGTSGGAGRETQYF
TGTGCCAGCAGCACCACCTCCGGGACTAGCGGGGGGGCCGGGAGAGAGACCCAGTACTTC
>TRBV5-1|NA|TRBJ2-2|few
CASSPVPTGELFF
TGCGCCAGCAGCCCCGTCCCCACCGGGGAGCTGTTTTTT
>TRBV15|TRBD1|TRBJ2-3|few
CATSRGPSTGTGVSTDTQYF
TGTGCCACCAGCAGAGGCCCGTCAACCGGGACAGGGGTCAGCACAGATACGCAGTATTTT
>TRBV7-2|NA|TRBJ1-1|few
CASSLVVRIERAFF
TGTGCCAGCAGCCTGGTGGTGAGGATCGAGCGGGCTTTCTTT
>TRBV29-1|NA|TRBJ1-2|few
CSVDFPGTAGRYTF
TGCAGCGTTGATTTTCCCGGGACGGCGGGACGCTACACCTTC
>TRBV30|NA|TRBJ2-3|NA
CAWSSENTDTQYF
TGTGCCTGGAGTAGCGAGAACACAGATACGCAGTATTTT
>TRBV12-3/TRBV12-4|NA|TRBJ2-7|NA
CASRPTGGDRAYEQYF
TGTGCCAGCAGACCCACGGGAGGGGACAGGGCCTACGAGCAGTACTTC
>TRBV5-1|NA|TRBJ1-5|many
CASSLASGDQPQHF
TGCGCCAGCAGCTTGGCGTCAGGGGATCAGCCCCAGCATTTT
>TRBV9|NA|TRBJ2-5|NA
CASSEQGSETQYF
TGTGCCAGCAGCGAACAGGGTAGCGAGACCCAGTACTTC
>TRBV6-6|NA|TRBJ1-1|NA
CASSSGHGGAFF
TGTGCCAGCAGTTCCGGACACGGTGGGGCTTTCTTT
>TRBV6-5|NA|TRBJ1-1|few
CATSYGVGEAFF
TGTGCCACCTCGTACGGGGTCGGTGAAGCTTTCTTT
>TRBV7-2|TRBD1|TRBJ1-2|few
CASSPGQGLGYGYTF
TGTGCCAGCAGCCCAGGACAGGGTTTAGGCTATGGCTACACCTTC
>TRBV7-9|TRBD2|TRBJ2-1|few
CASTGTSIEQFF
TGTGCCAGTACCGGGACTAGCATTGAACAGTTCTTC
>TRBV5-4|NA|TRBJ2-6|many
CASSSAEYVLNSGANVLTF
TGTGCCAGCAGCTCGGCAGAGTACGTCCTTAACTCTGGGGCCAACGTCCTGACTTTC
>TRBV24-1|NA|TRBJ2-2|few
CATSEEHRAGELFF
TGTGCCACCAGTGAGGAACACCGGGCCGGGGAGCTGTTTTTT
>TRBV14|TRBD1|TRBJ1-6|NA
CASSQADRGWNSPLHF
TGTGCCAGCAGCCAAGCTGACAGGGGGTGGAATTCACCCCTCCACTTT
>TRBV27|NA|TRBJ2-7|NA
CASSLSSGQISYEQYF
TGTGCCAGCAGTCTCTCCTCCGGACAGATCTCCTACGAGCAGTACTTC
>TRBV7-9|TRBD2|TRBJ2-3|NA
CASSLLAGTSTDTQYF
TGTGCCAGCAGCTTACTAGCGGGGACTAGCACAGATACGCAGTATTTT
>TRBV7-3|NA|TRBJ2-5|NA
CASSLVGTRGETQYF
TGTGCCAGCAGCTTAGTGGGGACAAGGGGAGAGACCCAGTACTTC
>TRBV20-1|NA|TRBJ2-2|NA
CSARGRRNTGELFF
TGCAGTGCACGGGGACGGCGGAACACCGGGGAGCTGTTTTTT
>TRBV7-9|NA|TRBJ1-1|many
CASSKAAAETEAFF
TGTGCCAGCAGCAAGGCGGCGGCGGAAACTGAAGCTTTCTTT
>TRBV9|NA|TRBJ1-1|few
CASSAGGGRNTEAFF
TGTGCCAGCAGCGCGGGGGGAGGGCGGAACACTGAAGCTTTCTTT
>TRBV7-2|NA|TRBJ2-3|few
CASSFRVIPDTQYF
TGTGCCAGCAGCTTCAGGGTGATCCCAGATACGCAGTATTTT
>TRBV6-6|NA|TRBJ1-4|NA
CASSYATNEKLFF
TGTGCCAGCAGTTACGCAACTAATGAAAAACTGTTTTTT
>TRBV4-3|NA|TRBJ2-2|few
CASSQDRNRELFF
TGCGCCAGCAGCCAAGACAGGAACAGGGAGCTGTTTTTT
>TRBV5-1|TRBD1|TRBJ2-7|once
CASSETGGPYEQYF
TGCGCCAGCAGCGAGACAGGGGGTCCCTACGAGCAGTACTTC
>TRBV7-6|NA|TRBJ1-1|NA
CASSLEVPYRVGVNTEAFF
TGTGCCAGCAGCTTAGAGGTCCCCTACAGGGTGGGAGTGAACACTGAAGCTTTCTTT
>TRBV5-1|NA|TRBJ2-1|few
CASSNSNNEQFF
TGCGCCAGCAGCAACAGCAACAATGAGCAGTTCTTC
>TRBV20-1|NA|TRBJ2-6|NA
CSAPDSSGANVLTF
TGCAGTGCCCCGGACAGTTCTGGGGCCAACGTCCTGACTTTC
>TRBV12-3/TRBV12-4|TRBD2|TRBJ2-3|NA
CASSFVGGGAGDTQYF
TGTGCCAGCAGTTTCGTTGGCGGGGGGGCAGGGGATACGCAGTATTTT
>TRBV11-2|NA|TRBJ2-3|few
CASSLRARGNTDTQYF
TGTGCCAGCAGCTTAAGGGCGCGAGGGAACACAGATACGCAGTATTTT
>TRBV12-5|NA|TRBJ2-7|NA
CASGPIYEQYF
TGTGCTAGTGGCCCAATCTACGAGCAGTACTTC
>TRBV20-1|NA|TRBJ2-2|NA
CSARGSEESGELFF
TGCAGTGCTAGGGGGTCGGAAGAATCCGGGGAGCTGTTTTTT
>TRBV4-1|TRBD1|TRBJ1-1|few
CASSQRTGGFWDTEAFF
TGCGCCAGCAGCCAGCGGACAGGGGGCTTTTGGGACACTGAAGCTTTCTTT
>TRBV7-9|NA|TRBJ2-3|few
CASTQDSTDTQYF
TGTGCCAGCACCCAGGACAGCACAGATACGCAGTATTTT
>TRBV4-1|NA|TRBJ2-7|NA
CASSQGDSTYEQYF
TGCGCCAGCAGCCAAGGGGACTCGACCTACGAGCAGTACTTC
>TRBV5-1|NA|TRBJ1-1|few
CASSLAWSQGLAEAFF
TGCGCCAGCAGCTTGGCTTGGAGCCAGGGGCTAGCTGAAGCTTTCTTT
>TRBV27|NA|TRBJ1-5|NA
CASSPTVVGNQPQHF
TGTGCCAGCAGCCCGACAGTTGTGGGGAATCAGCCCCAGCATTTT
>TRBV12-3/TRBV12-4|NA|TRBJ2-1|NA
CASSLDVPVNEQFF
TGTGCCAGCAGTTTAGACGTCCCTGTCAATGAGCAGTTCTTC
>TRBV2|NA|TRBJ1-5|NA
CASSERAEDQPQHF
TGTGCCAGCAGTGAACGGGCAGAAGATCAGCCCCAGCATTTT
>TRBV7-2|NA|TRBJ2-1|NA
CASSWSYNEQFF
TGTGCCAGCAGTTGGTCCTACAATGAGCAGTTCTTC
>TRBV12-3/TRBV12-4|NA|TRBJ2-7|few
CASSLTQGISYEQYF
TGTGCCAGCAGCCTGACTCAGGGAATCTCCTACGAGCAGTACTTC
>TRBV5-1|NA|TRBJ1-1|few
CASSLEGPGSEAFF
TGCGCCAGCAGCTTGGAAGGGCCGGGGTCTGAAGCTTTCTTT